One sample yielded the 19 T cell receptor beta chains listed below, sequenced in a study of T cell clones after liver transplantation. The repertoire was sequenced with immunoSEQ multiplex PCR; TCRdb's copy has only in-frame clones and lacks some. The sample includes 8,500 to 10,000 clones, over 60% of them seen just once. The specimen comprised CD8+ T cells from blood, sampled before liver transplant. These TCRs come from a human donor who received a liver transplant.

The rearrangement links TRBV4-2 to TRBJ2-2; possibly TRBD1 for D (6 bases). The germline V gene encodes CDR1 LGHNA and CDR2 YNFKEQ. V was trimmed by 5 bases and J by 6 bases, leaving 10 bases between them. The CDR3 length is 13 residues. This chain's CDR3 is CASSSQGPGELFF. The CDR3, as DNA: TGTGCCAGCAGCTCACAGGGCCCCGGGGAGCTGTTTTTT.

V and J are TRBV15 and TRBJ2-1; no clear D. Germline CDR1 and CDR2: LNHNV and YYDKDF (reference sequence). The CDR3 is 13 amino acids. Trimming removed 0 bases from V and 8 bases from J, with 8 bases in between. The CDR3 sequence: CATSREEVDEQFF. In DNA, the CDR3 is TGTGCCACCAGCAGAGAAGAAGTAGATGAGCAGTTCTTC.

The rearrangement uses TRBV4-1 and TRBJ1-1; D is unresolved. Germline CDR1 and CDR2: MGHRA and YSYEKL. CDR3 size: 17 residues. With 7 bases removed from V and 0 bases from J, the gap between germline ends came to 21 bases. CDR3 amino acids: CASTGRSMISMNTEAFF. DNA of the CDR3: TGCGCCAGCACGGGCAGAAGTATGATATCTATGAACACTGAAGCTTTCTTT.

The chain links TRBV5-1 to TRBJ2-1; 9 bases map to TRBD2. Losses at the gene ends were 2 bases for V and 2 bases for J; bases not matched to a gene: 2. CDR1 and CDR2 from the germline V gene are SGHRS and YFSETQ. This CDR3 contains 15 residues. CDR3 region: CASSFSGGTYNEQFF. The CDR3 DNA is TGCGCCAGCAGCTTTAGCGGGGGAACCTACAATGAGCAGTTCTTC.

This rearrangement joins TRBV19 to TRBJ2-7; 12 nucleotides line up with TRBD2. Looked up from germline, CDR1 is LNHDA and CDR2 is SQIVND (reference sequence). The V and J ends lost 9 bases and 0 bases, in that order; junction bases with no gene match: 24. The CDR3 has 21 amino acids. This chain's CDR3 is CASCLSHAGTSGPPSSYEQYF. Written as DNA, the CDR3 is TGTGCCAGCTGTCTTAGCCACGCCGGGACTAGCGGGCCCCCGAGCTCCTACGAGCAGTACTTC. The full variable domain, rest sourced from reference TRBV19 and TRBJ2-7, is DGGITQSPKYLFRKEGQNVTLSCEQNLNHDAMYWYRQDPGQGLRLIYYSQIVNDFQKGDIAEGYSVSREKKESFPLTVTSAQKNPTAFYLCASCLSHAGTSGPPSSYEQYFGPGTRLTVT.

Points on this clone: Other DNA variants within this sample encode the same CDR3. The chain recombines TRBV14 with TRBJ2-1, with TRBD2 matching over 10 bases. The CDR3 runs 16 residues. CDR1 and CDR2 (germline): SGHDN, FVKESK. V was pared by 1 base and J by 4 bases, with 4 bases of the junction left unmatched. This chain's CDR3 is CASSQATSGIYNEQFF. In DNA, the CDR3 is TGTGCCAGCAGCCAAGCAACTAGCGGGATTTACAATGAGCAGTTCTTC. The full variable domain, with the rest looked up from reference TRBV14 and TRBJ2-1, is EAGVTQFPSHSVIEKGQTVTLRCDPISGHDNLYWYRRVMGKEIKFLLHFVKESKQDESGMPNNRFLAERTGGTYSTLKVQPAELEDSGVYFCASSQATSGIYNEQFFGPGTRLTVL.

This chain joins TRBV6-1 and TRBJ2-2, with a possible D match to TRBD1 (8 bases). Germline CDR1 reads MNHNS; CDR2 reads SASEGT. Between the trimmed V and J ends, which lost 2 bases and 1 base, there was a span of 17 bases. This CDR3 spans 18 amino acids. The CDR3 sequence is CASSEPYYRGGNTGELFF. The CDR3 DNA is TGTGCCAGCAGTGAACCTTACTACAGGGGGGGGAACACCGGGGAGCTGTTTTTT.

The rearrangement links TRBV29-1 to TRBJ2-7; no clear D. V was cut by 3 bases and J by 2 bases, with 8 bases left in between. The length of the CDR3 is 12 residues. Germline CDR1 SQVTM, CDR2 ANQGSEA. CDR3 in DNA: TGCAGCGTTGATATCGGTCCCTACGAGCAGTACTTC. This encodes CSVDIGPYEQYF.

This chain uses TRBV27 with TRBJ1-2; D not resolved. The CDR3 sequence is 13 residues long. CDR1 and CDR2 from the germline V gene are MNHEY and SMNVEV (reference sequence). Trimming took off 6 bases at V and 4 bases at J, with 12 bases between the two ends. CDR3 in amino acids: CASRGGVGYGYTF. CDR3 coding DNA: TGTGCCAGCAGGGGTGGGGTTGGCTATGGCTACACCTTC.

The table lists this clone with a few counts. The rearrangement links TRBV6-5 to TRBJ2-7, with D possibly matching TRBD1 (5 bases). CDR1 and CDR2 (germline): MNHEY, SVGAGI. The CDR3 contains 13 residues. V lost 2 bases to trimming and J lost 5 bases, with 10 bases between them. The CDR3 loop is CASSYAGIDEQYF. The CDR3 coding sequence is TGTGCCAGCAGTTACGCAGGGATCGACGAGCAGTACTTC.

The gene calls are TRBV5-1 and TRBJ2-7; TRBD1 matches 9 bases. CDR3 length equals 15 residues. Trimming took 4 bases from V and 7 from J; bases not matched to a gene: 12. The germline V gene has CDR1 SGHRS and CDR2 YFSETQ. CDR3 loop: CASSAAGTGIWEQYF. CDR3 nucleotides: TGCGCCAGCAGCGCCGCCGGGACAGGGATATGGGAGCAGTACTTC. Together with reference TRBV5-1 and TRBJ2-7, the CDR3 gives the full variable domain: KAGVTQTPRYLIKTRGQQVTLSCSPISGHRSVSWYQQTPGQGLQFLFEYFSETQRNKGNFPGRFSGRQFSNSRSEMNVSTLELGDSALYLCASSAAGTGIWEQYFGPGTRLTVT.

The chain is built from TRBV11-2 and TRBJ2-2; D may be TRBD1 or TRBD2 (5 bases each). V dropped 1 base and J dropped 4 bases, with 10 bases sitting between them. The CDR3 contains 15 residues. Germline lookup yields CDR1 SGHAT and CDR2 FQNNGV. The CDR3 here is CASSLVEGTTGELFF. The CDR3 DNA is TGTGCCAGCAGCTTAGTCGAGGGGACCACCGGGGAGCTGTTTTTT.

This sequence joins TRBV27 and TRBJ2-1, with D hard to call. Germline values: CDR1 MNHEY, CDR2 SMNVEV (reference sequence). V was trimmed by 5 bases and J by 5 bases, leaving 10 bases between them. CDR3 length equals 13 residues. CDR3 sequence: CASSRSVDNEQFF. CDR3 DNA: TGTGCCAGCAGTCGAAGCGTGGACAATGAGCAGTTCTTC.

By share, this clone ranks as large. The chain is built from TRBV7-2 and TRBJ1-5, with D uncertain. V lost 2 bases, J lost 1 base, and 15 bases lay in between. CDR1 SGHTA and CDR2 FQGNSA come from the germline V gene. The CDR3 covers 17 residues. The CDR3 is CASSLSMTMGSNQPQHF. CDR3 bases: TGTGCCAGCAGCTTAAGTATGACGATGGGGAGCAATCAGCCCCAGCATTTT.

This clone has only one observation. The CDR3 sequence is CASRPRGDKAFF. The CDR3 nucleotides are TGTGCCAGCAGGCCGAGAGGGGATAAAGCTTTCTTT. The chain combines TRBV28 with TRBJ1-1; maybe TRBD1 (5 bases). Germline CDR1 reads MDHEN; CDR2 reads SYDVKM. V lost 6 bases to trimming and J lost 9 bases, with 14 bases between them. The CDR3 contains 12 residues.

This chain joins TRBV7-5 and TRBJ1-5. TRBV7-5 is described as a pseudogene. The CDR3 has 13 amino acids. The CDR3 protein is CVRRTLGNQPQHF. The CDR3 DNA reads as TGTGTCAGAAGGACGTTGGGGAATCAGCCCCAGCATTTT.

Here the CDR3 reads CASSPGGGRYTGELFF. The CDR3 region has the DNA TGTGCCAGCAGCCCCGGCGGGGGTCGCTACACCGGGGAGCTGTTTTTT. This chain uses TRBV7-6 with TRBJ2-2; 7 bases are a match to TRBD2. Germline CDR1 reads SGHVS; CDR2 reads FNYEAQ. The CDR3 runs 16 residues. The V segment lost 5 bases and the J segment 3 bases; nucleotides outside the gene matches: 9.

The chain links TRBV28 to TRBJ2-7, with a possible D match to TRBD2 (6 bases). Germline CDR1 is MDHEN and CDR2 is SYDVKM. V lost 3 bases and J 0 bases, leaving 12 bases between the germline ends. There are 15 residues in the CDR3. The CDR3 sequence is CASSFSYGGSYEQYF. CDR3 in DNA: TGTGCCAGCAGTTTTAGTTACGGGGGCTCCTACGAGCAGTACTTC.

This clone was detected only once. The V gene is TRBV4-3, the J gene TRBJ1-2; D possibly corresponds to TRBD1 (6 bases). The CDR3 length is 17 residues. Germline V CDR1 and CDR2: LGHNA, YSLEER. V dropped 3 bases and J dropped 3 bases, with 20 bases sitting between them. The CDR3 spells CASSHSRPAGQHYGYTF. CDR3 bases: TGCGCCAGCAGCCACTCCCGACCGGCAGGACAGCACTATGGCTACACCTTC.